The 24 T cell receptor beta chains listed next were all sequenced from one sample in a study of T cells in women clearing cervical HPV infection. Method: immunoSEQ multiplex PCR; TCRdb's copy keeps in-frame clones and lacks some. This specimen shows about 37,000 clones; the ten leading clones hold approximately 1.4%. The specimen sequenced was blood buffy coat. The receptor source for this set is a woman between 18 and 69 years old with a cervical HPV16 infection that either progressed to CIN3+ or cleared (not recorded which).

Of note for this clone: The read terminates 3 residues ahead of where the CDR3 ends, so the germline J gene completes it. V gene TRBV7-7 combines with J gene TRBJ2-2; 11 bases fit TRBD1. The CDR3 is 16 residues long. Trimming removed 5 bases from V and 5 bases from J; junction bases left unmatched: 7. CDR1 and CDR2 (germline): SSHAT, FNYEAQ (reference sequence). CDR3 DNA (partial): TGTGCCAGCAGCACCCCCGGGACAGGGGGAACCGGGGAG. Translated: CASSTPGTGGTGE. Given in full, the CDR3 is CASSTPGTGGTGELFF.

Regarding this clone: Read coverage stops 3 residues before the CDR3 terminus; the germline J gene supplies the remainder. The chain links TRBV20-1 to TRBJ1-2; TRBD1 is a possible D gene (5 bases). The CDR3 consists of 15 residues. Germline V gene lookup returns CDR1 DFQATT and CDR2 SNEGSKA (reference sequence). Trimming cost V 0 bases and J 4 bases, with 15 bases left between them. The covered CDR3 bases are TGCAGTGCTAGAGATCTTCGGGGGTATGGCTATGGC. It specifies CSARDLRGYGYG. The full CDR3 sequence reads CSARDLRGYGYGYTF.

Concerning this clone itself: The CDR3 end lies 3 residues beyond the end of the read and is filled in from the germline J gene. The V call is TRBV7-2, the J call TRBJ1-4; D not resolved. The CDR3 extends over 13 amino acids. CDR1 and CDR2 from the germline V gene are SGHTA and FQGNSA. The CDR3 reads CASSSERGTPLFF. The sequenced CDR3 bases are TGTGCCAGCAGTTCCGAACGAGGCACACCA. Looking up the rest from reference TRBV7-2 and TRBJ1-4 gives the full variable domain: GAGVSQSPSNKVTEKGKDVELRCDPISGHTALYWYRQSLGQGLEFLIYFQGNSAPDKSGLPSDRFSAERTGGSVSTLTIQRTQQEDSAVYLCASSSERGTPLFFGSGTQLSVL.

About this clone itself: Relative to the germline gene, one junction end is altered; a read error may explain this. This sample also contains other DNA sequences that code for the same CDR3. This chain's CDR3 is CASSLSDGGRNTIYF. CDR3 DNA (partial): TGTGCCAGCAGCCTTAGTGACGGGGGGCGAAACACT. This chain links TRBV7-2 with TRBJ1-3; the D gene is possibly TRBD1 (6 bases). From the germline J gene comes the end of the CDR3, since the read stops 3 residues before it. This CDR3 has 15 residues. Germline CDR1 reads SGHTA; CDR2 reads FQGNSA.

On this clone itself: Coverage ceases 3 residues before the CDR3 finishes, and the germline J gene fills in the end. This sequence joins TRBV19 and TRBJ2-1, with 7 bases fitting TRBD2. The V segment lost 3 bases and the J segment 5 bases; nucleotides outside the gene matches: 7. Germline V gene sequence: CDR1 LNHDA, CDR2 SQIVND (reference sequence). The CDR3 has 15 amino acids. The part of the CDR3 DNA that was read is TGTGCCAGTAGTATGGCGGGGGTTGGAAACAATGAG. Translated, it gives CASSMAGVGNNE. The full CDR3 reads CASSMAGVGNNEQFF. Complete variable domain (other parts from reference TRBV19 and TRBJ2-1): DGGITQSPKYLFRKEGQNVTLSCEQNLNHDAMYWYRQDPGQGLRLIYYSQIVNDFQKGDIAEGYSVSREKKESFPLTVTSAQKNPTAFYLCASSMAGVGNNEQFFGPGTRLTVL.

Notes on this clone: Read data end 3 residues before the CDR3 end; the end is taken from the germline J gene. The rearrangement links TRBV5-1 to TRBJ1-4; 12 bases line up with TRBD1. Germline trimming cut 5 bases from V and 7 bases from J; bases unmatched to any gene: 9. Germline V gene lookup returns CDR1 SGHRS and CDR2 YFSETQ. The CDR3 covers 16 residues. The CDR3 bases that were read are TGCGCCAGCAGGAGGGGACAGGGGGCTATAGGTGAAAAA. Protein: CASRRGQGAIGEK. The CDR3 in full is CASRRGQGAIGEKLFF.

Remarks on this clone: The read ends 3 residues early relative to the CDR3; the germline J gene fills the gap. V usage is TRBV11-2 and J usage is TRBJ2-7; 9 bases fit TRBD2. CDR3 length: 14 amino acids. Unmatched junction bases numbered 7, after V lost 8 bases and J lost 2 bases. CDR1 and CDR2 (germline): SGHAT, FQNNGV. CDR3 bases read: TGTGCCAGCCTAGGGACTAGCTGGCCCTACGAG. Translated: CASLGTSWPYE. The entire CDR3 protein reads CASLGTSWPYEQYF.

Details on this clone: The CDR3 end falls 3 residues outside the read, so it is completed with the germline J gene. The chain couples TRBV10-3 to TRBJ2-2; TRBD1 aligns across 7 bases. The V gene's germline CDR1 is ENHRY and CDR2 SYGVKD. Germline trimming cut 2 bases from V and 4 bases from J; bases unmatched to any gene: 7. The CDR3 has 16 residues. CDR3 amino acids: CAISETTGLVTGELFF. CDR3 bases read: TGTGCCATCAGTGAGACGACAGGGCTGGTCACCGGGGAG.

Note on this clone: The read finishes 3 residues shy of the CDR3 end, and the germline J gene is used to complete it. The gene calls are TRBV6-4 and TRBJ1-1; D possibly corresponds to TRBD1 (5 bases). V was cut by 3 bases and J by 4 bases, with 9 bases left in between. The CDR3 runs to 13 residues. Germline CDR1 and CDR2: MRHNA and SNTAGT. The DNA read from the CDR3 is TGTGCCAGCAGTGAGGGACTCGCCACTGAA. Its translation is CASSEGLATE. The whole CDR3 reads CASSEGLATEAFF.

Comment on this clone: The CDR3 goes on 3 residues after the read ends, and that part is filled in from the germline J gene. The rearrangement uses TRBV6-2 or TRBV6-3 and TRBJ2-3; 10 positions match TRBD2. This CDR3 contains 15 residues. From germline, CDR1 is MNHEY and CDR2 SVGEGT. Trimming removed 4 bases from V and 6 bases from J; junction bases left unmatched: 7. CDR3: CASSLGLAREDTQYF. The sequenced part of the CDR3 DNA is TGTGCCAGCAGTTTGGGACTAGCGAGGGAGGATACG.

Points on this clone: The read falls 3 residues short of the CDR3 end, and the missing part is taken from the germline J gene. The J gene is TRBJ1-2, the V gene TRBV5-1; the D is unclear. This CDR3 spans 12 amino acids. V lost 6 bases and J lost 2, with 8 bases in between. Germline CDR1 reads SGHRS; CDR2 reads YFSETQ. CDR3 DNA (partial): TGCGCCAGCACCCGAGGGAACTATGGC. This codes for CASTRGNYG. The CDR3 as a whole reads CASTRGNYGYTF.

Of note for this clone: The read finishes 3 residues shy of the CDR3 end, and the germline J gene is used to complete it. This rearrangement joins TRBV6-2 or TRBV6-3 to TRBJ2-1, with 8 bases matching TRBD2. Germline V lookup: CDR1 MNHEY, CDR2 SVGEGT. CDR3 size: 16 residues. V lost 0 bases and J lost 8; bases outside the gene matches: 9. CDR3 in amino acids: CASSYSSSGMGHEQFF. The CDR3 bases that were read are TGTGCCAGCAGTTACTCGAGTAGCGGGATGGGCCATGAG.

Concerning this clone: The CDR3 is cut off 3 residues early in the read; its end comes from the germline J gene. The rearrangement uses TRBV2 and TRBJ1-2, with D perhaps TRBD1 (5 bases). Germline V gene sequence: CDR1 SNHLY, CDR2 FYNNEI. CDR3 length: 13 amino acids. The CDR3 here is CASSVGTLGGYTF. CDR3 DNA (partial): TGTGCCAGCAGTGTAGGGACTCTCGGGGGC.

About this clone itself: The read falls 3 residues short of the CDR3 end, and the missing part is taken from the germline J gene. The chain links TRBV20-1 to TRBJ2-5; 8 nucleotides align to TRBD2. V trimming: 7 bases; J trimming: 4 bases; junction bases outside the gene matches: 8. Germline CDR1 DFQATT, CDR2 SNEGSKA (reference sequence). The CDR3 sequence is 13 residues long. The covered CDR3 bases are TGCAGTGGCCTCGGGGGGGCTGGAGAGACC. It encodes CSGLGGAGET. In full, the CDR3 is CSGLGGAGETQYF.

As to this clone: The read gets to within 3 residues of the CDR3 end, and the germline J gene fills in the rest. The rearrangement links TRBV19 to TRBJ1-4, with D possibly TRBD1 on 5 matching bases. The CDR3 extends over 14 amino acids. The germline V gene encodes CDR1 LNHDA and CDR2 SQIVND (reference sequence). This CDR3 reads CASSMRSGANVLFF. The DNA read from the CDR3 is TGTGCCAGTAGTATGCGCTCTGGGGCCAACGTA.

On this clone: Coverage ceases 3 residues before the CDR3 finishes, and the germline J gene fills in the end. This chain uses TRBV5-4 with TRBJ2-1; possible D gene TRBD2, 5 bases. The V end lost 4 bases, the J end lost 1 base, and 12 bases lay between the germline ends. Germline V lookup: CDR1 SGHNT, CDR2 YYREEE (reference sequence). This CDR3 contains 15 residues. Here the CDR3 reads CASSPGSASYNEQFF. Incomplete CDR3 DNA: TGTGCCAGCAGCCCGGGGTCAGCTTCCTACAATGAG.

CDR3: CASSRGTRSTPLHF. The part of the CDR3 DNA that was read is TGTGCCAGCAGCCGAGGGACAAGGAGTACACCC. The chain combines TRBV11-2 with TRBJ1-6; a possible D gene is TRBD1 (6 bases). Read data end 3 residues before the CDR3 end; the end is taken from the germline J gene. From germline, CDR1 is SGHAT and CDR2 FQNNGV. Trimming left V 5 bases short and J 11 bases short, with 16 bases between. There are 14 residues in the CDR3. Full variable domain (missing parts from reference TRBV11-2 and TRBJ1-6): EAGVAQSPRYKIIEKRQSVAFWCNPISGHATLYWYQQILGQGPKLLIQFQNNGVVDDSQLPKDRFSAERLKGVDSTLKIQPAKLEDSAVYLCASSRGTRSTPLHFGNGTRLTVT.

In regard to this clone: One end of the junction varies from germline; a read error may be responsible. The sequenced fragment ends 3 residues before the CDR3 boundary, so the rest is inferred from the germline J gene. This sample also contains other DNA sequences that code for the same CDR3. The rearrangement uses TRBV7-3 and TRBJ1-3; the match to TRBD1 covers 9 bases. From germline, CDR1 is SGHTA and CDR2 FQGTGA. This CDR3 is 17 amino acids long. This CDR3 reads CASSLKVGQGPGNTIYF. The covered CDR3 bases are TGTGCCAGCAGCTTAAAGGTCGGACAGGGGCCTGGAAACACG.

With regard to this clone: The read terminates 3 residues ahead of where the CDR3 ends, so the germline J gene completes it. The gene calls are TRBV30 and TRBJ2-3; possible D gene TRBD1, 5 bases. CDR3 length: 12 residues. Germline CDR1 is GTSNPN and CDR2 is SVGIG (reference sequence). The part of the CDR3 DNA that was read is TGTGCCTGGAGTGAGGGGCTCGGGACG. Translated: CAWSEGLGT. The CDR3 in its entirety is CAWSEGLGTQYF.

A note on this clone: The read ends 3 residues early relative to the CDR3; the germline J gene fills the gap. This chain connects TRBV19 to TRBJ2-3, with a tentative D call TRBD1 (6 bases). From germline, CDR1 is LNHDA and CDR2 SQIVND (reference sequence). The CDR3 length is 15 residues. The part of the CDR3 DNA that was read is TGTGCCAGTAACAGGGCTCTATATAGCAATCAGCCG. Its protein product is CASNRALYSNQP. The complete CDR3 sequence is CASNRALYSNQPQYF.

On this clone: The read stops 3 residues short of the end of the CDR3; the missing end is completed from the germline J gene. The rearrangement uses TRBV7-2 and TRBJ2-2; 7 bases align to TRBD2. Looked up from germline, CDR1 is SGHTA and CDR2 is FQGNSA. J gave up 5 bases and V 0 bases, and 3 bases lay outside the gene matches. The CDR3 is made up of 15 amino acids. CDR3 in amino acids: CASSLARGRTGELFF. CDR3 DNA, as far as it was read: TGTGCCAGCAGCTTAGCGCGGGGGAGGACCGGGGAG.

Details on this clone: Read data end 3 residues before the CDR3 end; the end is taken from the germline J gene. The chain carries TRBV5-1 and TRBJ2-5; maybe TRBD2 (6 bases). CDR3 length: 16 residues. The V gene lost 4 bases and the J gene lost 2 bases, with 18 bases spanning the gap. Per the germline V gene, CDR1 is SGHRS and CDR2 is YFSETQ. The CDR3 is CASSPGHGGGQETQYF. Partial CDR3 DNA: TGCGCCAGCAGCCCCGGGCACGGGGGTGGGCAAGAGACC.

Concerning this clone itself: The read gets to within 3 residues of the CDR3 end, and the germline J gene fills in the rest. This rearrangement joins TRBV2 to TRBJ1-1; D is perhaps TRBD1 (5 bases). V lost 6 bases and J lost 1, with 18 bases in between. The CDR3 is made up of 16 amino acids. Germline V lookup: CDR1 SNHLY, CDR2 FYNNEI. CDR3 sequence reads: CASRATRQPTNTEAFF. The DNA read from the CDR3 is TGTGCCAGCAGGGCGACGCGACAGCCTACGAACACTGAA.

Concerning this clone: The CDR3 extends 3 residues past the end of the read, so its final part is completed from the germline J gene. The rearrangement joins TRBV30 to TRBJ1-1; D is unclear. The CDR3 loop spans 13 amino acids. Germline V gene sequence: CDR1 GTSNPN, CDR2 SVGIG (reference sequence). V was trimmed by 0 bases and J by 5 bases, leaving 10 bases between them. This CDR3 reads CAWSVSAETEAFF. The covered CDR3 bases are TGTGCCTGGAGTGTAAGTGCGGAAACTGAA.